Presented here are 12 T cell receptor beta chains from one specimen sequenced in a study of type 1 and type 2 diabetes patients. PCR was run on genomic DNA. A primer set of 30 forward and 13 reverse primers amplified the CDR3. Using its own MiXCR run on the multiplex PCR reads, TCRdb lists one record per CDR3 protein. The profile shows approximately 260,000 distinct CDR3 sequences, 45% to 60% of them singletons. The sequencing input was peripheral blood mononuclear cells (PBMCs). Every receptor here comes from a man aged 18 to 30 with type 2 diabetes.

The genes are TRBV11-3 and TRBJ2-1; TRBD2 agrees at 7 bases. Germline CDR1 and CDR2: SGHNT and YENEEA. The CDR3 covers 14 residues. The trim removed 4 bases at V and 10 bases at J, leaving 10 bases unmatched. This chain's CDR3 is CASSSRQGGPEQFF. In DNA form, the CDR3 reads TGTGCCAGCAGCTCGCGGCAGGGAGGGCCCGAGCAGTTCTTC.

This clonotype was seen a handful of times. CDR3 bases: TGTGCCAGCAGCTTTGGCGGGGACAAAGAGACCCAGTACTTC. Protein product: CASSFGGDKETQYF. J is TRBJ2-5 and V is TRBV7-2, with D perhaps given as TRBD1 or TRBD2 (6 bases each). This CDR3 region has 14 residues. The germline CDR1 and CDR2 sequences are SGHTA and FQGNSA. Trimming cost V 3 bases and J 3 bases, with 11 bases left between them.

This rearrangement joins TRBV27 to TRBJ2-1, with 9 bases lining up with TRBD2. The V gene end was trimmed by 6 bases and the J gene end by 5 bases; junction bases not matched to a gene: 11. CDR1 is MNHEY and CDR2 is SMNVEV in the germline V gene (reference sequence). This CDR3 contains 16 residues. Here the CDR3 DNA reads TGTGCCAGCAGCAGAACCCCGGGACTAGCTAACAATGAGCAGTTCTTC. This sequence encodes CASSRTPGLANNEQFF.

The chain carries TRBV4-2 and TRBJ2-5; D perhaps matches TRBD1 (5 bases). Per the germline V gene, CDR1 is LGHNA and CDR2 is YNFKEQ. The CDR3 sequence is 14 residues long. Trimming took off 0 bases at V and 4 bases at J, with 9 bases between the two ends. This chain's CDR3 is CASSQDGGAETQYF. The CDR3 nucleotides are TGTGCCAGCAGCCAAGATGGTGGGGCAGAGACCCAGTACTTC.

The gene calls are TRBV2 and TRBJ1-1; D is ambiguous. Germline CDR1 and CDR2: SNHLY and FYNNEI. The CDR3 consists of 15 residues. V was pared by 4 bases and J by 3 bases, with 15 bases between. The CDR3 bases are TGTGCCAGCAGTGGGGCCAACACTAGGGACACTGAAGCTTTCTTT. The encoded protein is CASSGANTRDTEAFF.

The chain joins TRBV10-3 to TRBJ2-3; the D is unclear. This CDR3 spans 13 amino acids. Per germline, CDR1 ENHRY and CDR2 SYGVKD. V shed 8 bases and J shed 4 bases, with 13 bases lying between them. The CDR3 loop is CAIQSLLADTQYF. As DNA, the CDR3 is TGTGCCATCCAGTCCCTTTTGGCAGATACGCAGTATTTT.

The chain joins TRBV15 to TRBJ2-1; 7 bases agree with TRBD2. The CDR3 is made up of 14 amino acids. V lost 4 bases and J lost 2; bases outside the gene matches: 2. Germline CDR1 LNHNV, CDR2 YYDKDF (reference sequence). Here the CDR3 reads CATSKLATYNEQFF. CDR3 DNA sequence: TGTGCCACCAGCAAACTAGCGACCTACAATGAGCAGTTCTTC.

With respect to this clonotype: This may come from a read error, since a much larger clone is one base off. This chain joins TRBV7-8 and TRBJ2-7; no firm D call. Germline V gene sequence: CDR1 SGHVS, CDR2 FQNEAQ. CDR3 length: 11 amino acids. DNA for the CDR3: TGTGCCACCAGCCGCGACTACGAGCAGTACTTC. Translation gives CATSRDYEQYF.

CDR3 sequence: CASSPGRGNREQYF. In DNA form, the CDR3 reads TGTGCCAGCAGCCCGGGCAGGGGGAACCGCGAGCAGTACTTC. This sequence joins TRBV10-3 and TRBJ2-7, with TRBD1 matching over 7 bases. J lost 6 bases, V lost 10 bases, and 15 bases had no gene match. The germline CDR1 and CDR2 sequences are ENHRY and SYGVKD. This CDR3 region has 14 residues.

This clonotype was recorded a few times. The CDR3 sequence: CASSWDGVQETQYF. The CDR3 nucleotides are TGTGCCAGCAGTTGGGACGGAGTGCAAGAGACCCAGTACTTC. The J gene is TRBJ2-5, the V gene TRBV27, with D possibly called TRBD1 or TRBD2 (5 bases each). CDR3 size: 14 residues. The germline CDR1 and CDR2 sequences are MNHEY and SMNVEV (reference sequence). V was shortened by 4 bases and J by 2 bases, with 11 bases between the two germline ends.

In its sample, this clonotype was seen a few times. The rearrangement links TRBV19 to TRBJ2-1; D possibly corresponds to TRBD2 (7 bases). Germline CDR1 reads LNHDA; CDR2 reads SQIVND (reference sequence). CDR3 length: 16 residues. Trimming cost V 5 bases and J 4 bases, with 18 bases left between them. CDR3 in DNA: TGTGCCAGTAGTCCTGCGGGGGCGGTTAAATACAATGAGCAGTTCTTC. Translating it yields CASSPAGAVKYNEQFF.

The J gene is TRBJ1-6, the V gene TRBV20-1, with D perhaps TRBD1 (5 bases). Trimming took off 5 bases at V and 4 bases at J, with 18 bases between the two ends. The CDR3 spans 16 residues. Germline lookup yields CDR1 DFQATT and CDR2 SNEGSKA (reference sequence). CDR3 in amino acids: CSALPRDRQYNSPLHF. The CDR3 DNA reads as TGCAGTGCTTTACCTCGGGACCGGCAGTATAATTCACCCCTCCACTTT.